Shown below are 16 T cell receptor beta chains from a single sample sequenced in a study of cytomegalovirus exposure and HLA in healthy donors. With 60 Vbeta and 13 Jbeta primers, the PCR was carried out. Assay used: immunoSEQ multiplex PCR; TCRdb lists only in-frame clones, some missing. This repertoire shows over 120,000 clones, around 82% found once; its top ten account for about 2.2%. The material sequenced was PBMCs. All receptors derive from a woman aged 18-29 years in good health and CMV-seropositive.

The V call is TRBV5-4, the J call TRBJ2-7; TRBD1 agrees at 9 bases. Unmatched junction bases numbered 2, after V lost 2 bases and J lost 2 bases. Germline CDR1 and CDR2: SGHNT and YYREEE (reference sequence). The CDR3 extends over 14 amino acids. The CDR3 nucleotides are TGTGCCAGCAGCTTCGGACAGGGGACCTACGAGCAGTACTTC. This codes for CASSFGQGTYEQYF. The entire variable domain, with the rest obtained from reference TRBV5-4 and TRBJ2-7, is as follows: ETGVTQSPTHLIKTRGQQVTLRCSSQSGHNTVSWYQQALGQGPQFIFQYYREEENGRGNFPPRFSGLQFPNYSSELNVNALELDDSALYLCASSFGQGTYEQYFGPGTRLTVT.

This clone was detected a few times. The CDR3 sequence is CASSKGQGSGNTIYF. CDR3 nucleotides: TGTGCCAGCAGCAAGGGACAGGGCTCTGGAAACACCATATATTTT. V usage is TRBV9 and J usage is TRBJ1-3; 9 nucleotides line up with TRBD1. V gave up 4 bases and J gave up 0 bases; unmatched junction bases: 2. The CDR3 contains 15 residues. Germline loops: CDR1 SGDLS, CDR2 YYNGEE.

This clone was counted a few times. J is TRBJ1-2 and V is TRBV30; 10 nucleotides agree with TRBD1. Per the germline V gene, CDR1 is GTSNPN and CDR2 is SVGIG (reference sequence). V lost 4 bases, J lost 8 bases, and 13 bases stayed unmatched. The CDR3 is 15 amino acids. In nucleotides, the CDR3 is TGTGCCTGGACCTTCTTGCCGGGACAGGGGCAGGGCTACACCTTC. Protein sequence: CAWTFLPGQGQGYTF.

V and J are TRBV28 and TRBJ2-5, with TRBD1 identical over 7 bases. Germline CDR1 and CDR2: MDHEN and SYDVKM. The CDR3 is made up of 16 amino acids. V lost 3 bases and J lost 2; bases outside the gene matches: 9. The CDR3 bases are TGTGCCAGCAGTTTTCCCCCGGGACAGAGACAAGAGACCCAGTACTTC. Its protein product is CASSFPPGQRQETQYF.

This chain joins TRBV6-1 and TRBJ2-1; 10 bases align to TRBD1. The CDR3 runs 17 residues. V was clipped by 1 base and J by 7 bases; unmatched bases: 10. The germline gives CDR1 MNHNS, CDR2 SASEGT. CDR3 nucleotide sequence: TGTGCCAGCAGTGAAGACACCGGGACAGGGGATTTGAATGAGCAGTTCTTC. Its translation is CASSEDTGTGDLNEQFF.

The chain couples TRBV5-1 to TRBJ2-7; 8 nucleotides align to TRBD2. The CDR3 consists of 17 residues. V dropped 0 bases and J dropped 3; count of bases not matched to a gene: 11. CDR1 SGHRS and CDR2 YFSETQ come from the germline V gene. Here the CDR3 reads CASSLGASGFNIYEQYF. The CDR3 DNA is TGCGCCAGCAGCTTGGGGGCTAGCGGGTTCAATATCTACGAGCAGTACTTC.

The J gene is TRBJ2-7, the V gene TRBV18, with TRBD1 matching over 10 bases. V was clipped by 5 bases and J by 0 bases; unmatched bases: 7. CDR3 length: 16 amino acids. Germline V CDR1 and CDR2: KGHSH, LQKENI. CDR3 sequence reads: CASSVKGQGNSYEQYF. The DNA of the CDR3 is TGTGCCAGCTCAGTTAAGGGACAGGGGAACTCCTACGAGCAGTACTTC. Supplemented by reference TRBV18 and TRBJ2-7, the full variable domain reads NAGVMQNPRHLVRRRGQEARLRCSPMKGHSHVYWYRQLPEEGLKFMVYLQKENIIDESGMPKERFSAEFPKEGPSILRIQQVVRGDSAAYFCASSVKGQGNSYEQYFGPGTRLTVT.

J is TRBJ1-1 and V is TRBV11-2, with D possibly matching TRBD1 (6 bases). The V gene's germline CDR1 is SGHAT and CDR2 FQNNGV. CDR3 size: 15 residues. V was clipped by 4 bases and J by 6 bases, with 18 bases between them. The CDR3 loop reads CASSSSRGAGAEAFF. DNA of the CDR3: TGTGCCAGCAGCTCCTCGAGGGGCGCAGGGGCTGAAGCTTTCTTT.

The rearrangement joins TRBV6-1 to TRBJ1-3; TRBD1 might be the D (6 bases). Trimming stripped 0 bases from V and 0 bases from J, with 12 bases between. The germline V gene encodes CDR1 MNHNS and CDR2 SASEGT. The CDR3 has 17 amino acids. The CDR3 coding sequence is TGTGCCAGCAGTGAAGCCCCCCAGACAGGCTCTGGAAACACCATATATTTT. It specifies CASSEAPQTGSGNTIYF.

The chain carries TRBV11-2 and TRBJ2-2, with 7 bases fitting TRBD1. CDR3 size: 16 residues. Germline loops: CDR1 SGHAT, CDR2 FQNNGV. With 7 bases clipped from V and 5 bases from J, the junction kept 13 bases outside the gene matches. The CDR3 DNA is TGTGCCAGCAACCCCCGGGGACAGAGTGTGACCGGGGAGCTGTTTTTT. Amino acids: CASNPRGQSVTGELFF. Full variable domain (outside the CDR3, taken from reference TRBV11-2 and TRBJ2-2): EAGVAQSPRYKIIEKRQSVAFWCNPISGHATLYWYQQILGQGPKLLIQFQNNGVVDDSQLPKDRFSAERLKGVDSTLKIQPAKLEDSAVYLCASNPRGQSVTGELFFGEGSRLTVL.

This clone was recorded once. The rearrangement joins TRBV19 to TRBJ1-1, with 7 bases that match TRBD1. The CDR3 spans 14 residues. With V trimmed by 5 bases and J by 1 base, 4 bases remained unmatched. Germline V lookup: CDR1 LNHDA, CDR2 SQIVND (reference sequence). Written as DNA, the CDR3 is TGTGCCAGTAGTGTGGGACAGAAGAACACTGAAGCTTTCTTT. Its translation: CASSVGQKNTEAFF.

The J gene is TRBJ2-7, the V gene TRBV11-2, with 10 bases aligning to TRBD2. CDR3 length: 16 residues. Germline loops: CDR1 SGHAT, CDR2 FQNNGV. J was trimmed by 1 base and V by 5 bases; bases with no gene match: 8. As DNA, the CDR3 is TGTGCCAGCAGCGAGCGGCTAGCGGGGGCGTCCTACGAGCAGTACTTC. It encodes CASSERLAGASYEQYF.

The J gene is TRBJ2-7, the V gene TRBV6-5; 7 bases match TRBD2. In germline, CDR1 is MNHEY, CDR2 SVGAGI. CDR3 length equals 15 residues. V trimming: 5 bases; J trimming: 1 base; junction bases outside the gene matches: 8. This CDR3 reads CASSALSSGSYEQYF. The CDR3 coding sequence is TGTGCCAGCAGTGCCCTTTCTAGCGGATCCTACGAGCAGTACTTC.

The chain has TRBV5-8 and TRBJ2-2; D is uncertain. The ends were cut back, 0 bases at V and 4 bases at J, with 7 bases in the middle. The CDR3 extends over 14 amino acids. Germline V lookup: CDR1 SGHTS, CDR2 YDEGEE. The CDR3: CASSLVPSTGELFF. For the CDR3, the DNA is TGTGCCAGCAGCTTGGTTCCGAGCACCGGGGAGCTGTTTTTT. Together with reference TRBV5-8 and TRBJ2-2, the CDR3 gives the full variable domain: EAGVTQSPTHLIKTRGQQATLRCSPISGHTSVYWYQQALGLGLQFLLWYDEGEERNRGNFPPRFSGRQFPNYSSELNVNALELEDSALYLCASSLVPSTGELFFGEGSRLTVL.

The chain is built from TRBV27 and TRBJ2-7; D might be TRBD1 (7 bases). V lost 8 bases and J 2 bases, leaving 16 bases between the germline ends. The CDR3 loop spans 14 amino acids. The germline CDR1 and CDR2 sequences are MNHEY and SMNVEV (reference sequence). The CDR3, as DNA: TGTGCCAGCGCCGAGACAGGGAGGCCCTACGAGCAGTACTTC. Translating gives CASAETGRPYEQYF.

CDR3 bases: TGTGCCAGCAGCTCTCCGGGACAGGTGTACTATGGCTACACCTTC. Its protein product is CASSSPGQVYYGYTF. The V and J genes are TRBV7-9 and TRBJ1-2; 8 nucleotides agree with TRBD1. The germline gives CDR1 SEHNR, CDR2 FQNEAQ (reference sequence). Losses at the gene ends were 4 bases for V and 3 bases for J; bases not matched to a gene: 7. This CDR3 spans 15 amino acids.